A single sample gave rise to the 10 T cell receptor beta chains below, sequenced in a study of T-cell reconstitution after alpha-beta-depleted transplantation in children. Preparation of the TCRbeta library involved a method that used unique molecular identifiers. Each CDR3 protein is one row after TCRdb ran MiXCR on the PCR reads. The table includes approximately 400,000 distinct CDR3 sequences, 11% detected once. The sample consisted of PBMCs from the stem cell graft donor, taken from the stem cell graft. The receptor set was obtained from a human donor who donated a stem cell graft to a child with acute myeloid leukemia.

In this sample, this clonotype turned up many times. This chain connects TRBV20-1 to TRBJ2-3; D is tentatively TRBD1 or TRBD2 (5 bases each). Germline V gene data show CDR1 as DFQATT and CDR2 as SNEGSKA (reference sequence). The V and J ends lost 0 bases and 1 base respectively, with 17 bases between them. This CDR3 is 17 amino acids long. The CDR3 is CSARDRVGRGGTDTQYF. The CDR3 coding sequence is TGCAGTGCTAGAGACCGAGTGGGACGTGGGGGCACAGATACGCAGTATTTT.

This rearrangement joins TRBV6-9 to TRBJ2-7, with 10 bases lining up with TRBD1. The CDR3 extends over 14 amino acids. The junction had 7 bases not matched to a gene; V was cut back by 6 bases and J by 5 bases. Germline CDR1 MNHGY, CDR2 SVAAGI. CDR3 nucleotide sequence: TGTGCCAGCAGGTCGGGACAGGGGATGAACGAGCAGTACTTC. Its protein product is CASRSGQGMNEQYF.

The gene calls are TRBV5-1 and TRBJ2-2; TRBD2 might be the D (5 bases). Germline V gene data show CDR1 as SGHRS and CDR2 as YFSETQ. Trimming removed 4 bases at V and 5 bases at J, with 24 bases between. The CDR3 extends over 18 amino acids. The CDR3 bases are TGCGCCAGCAGCCCGCATGAACTACTAGTTCACGTTACCGGGGAGCTGTTTTTT. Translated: CASSPHELLVHVTGELFF.

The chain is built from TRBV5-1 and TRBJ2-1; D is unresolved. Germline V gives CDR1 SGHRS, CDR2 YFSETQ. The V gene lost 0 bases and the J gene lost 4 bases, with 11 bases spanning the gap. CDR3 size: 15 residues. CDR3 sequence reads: CASSLVGLGYNEQFF. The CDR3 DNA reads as TGCGCCAGCAGCTTGGTAGGGCTGGGGTACAATGAGCAGTTCTTC.

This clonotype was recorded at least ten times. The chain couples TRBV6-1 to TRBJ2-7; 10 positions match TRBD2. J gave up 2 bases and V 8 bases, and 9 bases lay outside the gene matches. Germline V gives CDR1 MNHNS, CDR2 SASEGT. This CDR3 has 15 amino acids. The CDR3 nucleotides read TGTGCCAGCTCCCGCGCTAGCGGGGGAGCCTACGAGCAGTACTTC. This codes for CASSRASGGAYEQYF.

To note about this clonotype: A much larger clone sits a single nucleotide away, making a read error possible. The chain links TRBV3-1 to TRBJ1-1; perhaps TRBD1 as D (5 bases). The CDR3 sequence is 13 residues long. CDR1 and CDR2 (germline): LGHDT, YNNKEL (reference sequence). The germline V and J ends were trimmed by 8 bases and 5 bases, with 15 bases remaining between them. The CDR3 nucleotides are TGTGCCAGCGACGCAGGGATGGGAACTGAAGCTTTCTTT. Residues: CASDAGMGTEAFF.

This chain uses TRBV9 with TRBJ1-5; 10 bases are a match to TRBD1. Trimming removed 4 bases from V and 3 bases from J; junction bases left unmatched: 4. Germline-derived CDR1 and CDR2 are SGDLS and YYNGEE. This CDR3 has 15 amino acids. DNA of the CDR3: TGTGCCAGCAGCTCCGGGACAGGGGACAATCAGCCCCAGCATTTT. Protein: CASSSGTGDNQPQHF.

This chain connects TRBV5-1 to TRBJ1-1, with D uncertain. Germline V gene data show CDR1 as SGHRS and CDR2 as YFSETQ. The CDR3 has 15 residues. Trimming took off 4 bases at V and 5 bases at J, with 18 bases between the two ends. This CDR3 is CASSGGETTGTEAFF. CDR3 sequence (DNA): TGCGCCAGCAGCGGAGGTGAAACAACCGGAACTGAAGCTTTCTTT.

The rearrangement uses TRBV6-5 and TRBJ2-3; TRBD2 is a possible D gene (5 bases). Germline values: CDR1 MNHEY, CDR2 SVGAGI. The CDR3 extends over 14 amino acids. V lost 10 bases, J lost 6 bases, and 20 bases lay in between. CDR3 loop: CATTKRSIADTQYF. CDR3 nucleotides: TGTGCCACGACTAAACGTTCGATCGCTGATACGCAGTATTTT.

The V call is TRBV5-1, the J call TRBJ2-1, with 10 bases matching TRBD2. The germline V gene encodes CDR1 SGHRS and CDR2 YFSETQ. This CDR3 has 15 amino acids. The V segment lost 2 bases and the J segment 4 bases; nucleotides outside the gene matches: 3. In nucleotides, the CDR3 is TGCGCCAGCAGCTTCCAGCGGGGGGGTTACAATGAGCAGTTCTTC. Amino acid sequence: CASSFQRGGYNEQFF.